Listed below are T cell receptor beta chains from one sample, sequenced in a study of cytotoxic CD8 clonotypes in ibrutinib-treated CLL. Clones were sequenced by immunoSEQ multiplex PCR, and TCRdb holds only the in-frame ones, with some missing. The repertoire consists of over 95,000 clones, with about 53% occurring once and the leading ten covering under 45%. The specimen was PBMCs, collected after 24 months of ibrutinib treatment. All receptors derive from a human donor with chronic lymphocytic leukemia. The CDR3 runs from the conserved cysteine through the conserved F or W. The D gene is left open where the match is weak. Size is stated for part of the rows, as once, few or many counts, or as a class when the clone is expanded.

v_call	clone_size	j_call	cdr3_length	d_call	cdr3_aa	cdr3_nt
TRBV5-4	NA	TRBJ2-7	14	TRBD1	CASSLTDRSYEQYF	TGTGCCAGCAGCTTGACGGACAGGTCCTACGAGCAGTACTTC
TRBV29-1	NA	TRBJ1-1	11	NA	CSADKGAEAFF	TGCAGCGCCGATAAGGGAGCTGAAGCTTTCTTT
TRBV12-5	few	TRBJ2-7	19	TRBD2	CASGLDRVGLAGTSYEQYF	TGTGCTAGTGGTTTGGACCGCGTAGGACTAGCGGGGACCTCCTACGAGCAGTACTTC
TRBV2	NA	TRBJ2-2	15	NA	CASGSEATGPGELFF	TGTGCCAGCGGCTCCGAGGCCACAGGCCCCGGGGAGCTGTTTTTT
TRBV5-4	NA	TRBJ1-1	14	NA	CASSLREGNTEAFF	TGTGCCAGCAGCCTTAGGGAAGGGAACACTGAAGCTTTCTTT
TRBV5-5	NA	TRBJ2-5	15	TRBD2	CASSFTSGIQETQYF	TGTGCCAGCAGCTTTACTAGCGGGATCCAAGAGACCCAGTACTTC
TRBV5-4	NA	TRBJ2-1	15	TRBD2	CASSFSGDSYNEQFF	TGTGCCAGCAGCTTTAGCGGGGATTCCTACAATGAGCAGTTCTTC
TRBV20-1	NA	TRBJ2-3	11	NA	CSATPEDTQYF	TGCAGTGCTACCCCCGAAGATACGCAGTATTTT
TRBV4-1	NA	TRBJ1-1	14	NA	CASSQLEGGTEAFF	TGCGCCAGCAGCCAACTTGAGGGGGGAACTGAAGCTTTCTTT
TRBV6-5	few	TRBJ1-6	14	NA	CASSYSQGGSPLHF	TGTGCCAGCAGTTACTCACAAGGGGGTTCACCCCTCCACTTT
TRBV5-1	NA	TRBJ2-3	15	NA	CASSLVTYRTDTQYF	TGCGCCAGCAGCTTGGTCACGTACCGCACAGATACGCAGTATTTT
TRBV2	NA	TRBJ2-7	13	TRBD1	CASSATGGWEQYF	TGTGCCAGCAGCGCTACAGGGGGCTGGGAGCAGTACTTC
TRBV5-5	few	TRBJ1-6	14	TRBD1	CASSPGQYNSPLHF	TGTGCCAGCAGCCCGGGACAGTATAATTCACCCCTCCACTTT
TRBV6-1	once	TRBJ2-7	14	NA	CASRADSYSYEQYF	TGTGCCAGCAGGGCGGACAGTTATTCCTACGAGCAGTACTTC
TRBV4-3	NA	TRBJ2-5	15	NA	CASSQDSGEARTQYF	TGCGCCAGCAGCCAAGATTCAGGGGAGGCAAGGACCCAGTACTTC
TRBV11-3	NA	TRBJ2-7	15	NA	CASSFARGGSSEQYF	TGTGCCAGCAGCTTTGCCAGGGGTGGATCTAGCGAGCAGTACTTC
TRBV28	NA	TRBJ1-5	13	NA	CASASQVNQPQHF	TGTGCCAGCGCCTCTCAAGTTAATCAGCCCCAGCATTTT
TRBV7-6	NA	TRBJ2-7	13	NA	CASSSRSSYEQYF	TGTGCCAGCAGTTCAAGGAGCTCCTACGAGCAGTACTTC